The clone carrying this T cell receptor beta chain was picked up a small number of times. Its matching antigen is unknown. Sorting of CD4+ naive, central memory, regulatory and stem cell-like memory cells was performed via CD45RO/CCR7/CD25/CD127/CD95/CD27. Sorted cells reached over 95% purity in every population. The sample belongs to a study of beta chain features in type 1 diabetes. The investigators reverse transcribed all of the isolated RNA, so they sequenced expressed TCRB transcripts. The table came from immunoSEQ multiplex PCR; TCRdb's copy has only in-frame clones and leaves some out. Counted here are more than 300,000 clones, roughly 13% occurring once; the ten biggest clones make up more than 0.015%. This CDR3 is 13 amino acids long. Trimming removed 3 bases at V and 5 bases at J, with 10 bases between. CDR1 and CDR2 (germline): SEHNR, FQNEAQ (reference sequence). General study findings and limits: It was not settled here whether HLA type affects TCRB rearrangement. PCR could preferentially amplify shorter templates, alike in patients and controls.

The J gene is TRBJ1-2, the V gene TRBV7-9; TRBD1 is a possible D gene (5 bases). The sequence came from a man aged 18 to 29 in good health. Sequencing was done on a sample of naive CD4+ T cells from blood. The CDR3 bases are TGTGCCAGCAGCTTGGGGCATGGTTATGGCTACACCTTC. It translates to CASSLGHGYGYTF.